This TCR beta chain derives from a study of T cells in Graves' hyperthyroidism and ophthalmopathy. RNA transcripts yielded amplified TCR beta CDR3 regions. The primer set for the first-round RT-PCR of the TCR CDR3 was HTBI. TCRdb re-called the multiplex PCR reads through MiXCR, storing one row per CDR3 protein. Here the sample spans about 420,000 distinct CDR3 sequences, 15% to 19% being singletons. This clonotype was detected a few times. As yet, its antigen is unknown. Study-wide results and limits: Most expanded thyroid clonotypes above 0.001 also appeared in blood.

Not enrolled were patients with uncontrolled infection, other autoimmune disease, pregnancy or lactation. Orbital computed tomography and thyroid ultrasound, together with serum TRAb and thyroxine and clinical symptoms, were used for diagnoses. The germline V and J ends were trimmed by 5 bases and 0 bases, with 17 bases remaining between them. The CDR3 has 17 residues. CDR1 LNHDA and CDR2 SQIVND come from the germline V gene (reference sequence). The rearrangement uses TRBV19 and TRBJ2-1; a possible D gene is TRBD2 (5 bases). The receptor was derived from a woman aged 18 to 35 with Graves' hyperthyroidism. The sample comprised blood. The CDR3: CASSPREASSSYNEQFF. DNA for the CDR3: TGTGCCAGTAGTCCTCGGGAAGCTTCTAGCTCCTACAATGAGCAGTTCTTC.